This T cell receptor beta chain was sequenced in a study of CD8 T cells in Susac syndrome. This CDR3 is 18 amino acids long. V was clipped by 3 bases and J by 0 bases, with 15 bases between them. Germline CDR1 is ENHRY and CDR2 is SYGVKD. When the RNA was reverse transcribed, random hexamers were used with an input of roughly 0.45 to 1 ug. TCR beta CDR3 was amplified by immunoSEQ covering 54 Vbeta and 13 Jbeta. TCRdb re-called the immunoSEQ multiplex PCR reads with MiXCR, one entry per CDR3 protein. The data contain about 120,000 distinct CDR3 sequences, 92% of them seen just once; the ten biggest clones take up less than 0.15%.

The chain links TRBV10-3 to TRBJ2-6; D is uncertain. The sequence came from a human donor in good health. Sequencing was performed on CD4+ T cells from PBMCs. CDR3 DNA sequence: TGTGCCATCAGTGAAATAATGGGGTCCTCCTCTGGGGCCAACGTCCTGACTTTC. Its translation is CAISEIMGSSSGANVLTF.